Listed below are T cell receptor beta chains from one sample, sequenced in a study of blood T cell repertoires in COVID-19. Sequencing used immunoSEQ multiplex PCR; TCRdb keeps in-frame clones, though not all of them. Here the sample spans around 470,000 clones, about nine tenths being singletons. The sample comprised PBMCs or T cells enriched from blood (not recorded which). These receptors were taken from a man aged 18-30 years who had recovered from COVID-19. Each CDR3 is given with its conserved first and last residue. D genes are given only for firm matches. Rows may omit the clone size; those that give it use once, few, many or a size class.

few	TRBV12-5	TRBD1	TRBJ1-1	TGTGCTAGTGGTTTGGTACTGTCCGGGACAGGGAACACTGAAGCTTTCTTT	CASGLVLSGTGNTEAFF
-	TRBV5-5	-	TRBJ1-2	TGTGCCAGCAGAAAAGGTCAGGGCAGCGACTATGGCTACACCTTC	CASRKGQGSDYGYTF
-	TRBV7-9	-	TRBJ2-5	TGTGCCAGCAGCAGGGACAAAGAGACCCAGTACTTC	CASSRDKETQYF
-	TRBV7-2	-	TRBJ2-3	TGTGCCAGCAGCCCCAGGATAATTCCAGATACGCAGTATTTT	CASSPRIIPDTQYF
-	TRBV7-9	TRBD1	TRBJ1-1	TGTGCCAGCAGATATGGGACAGGGGGCCCCATGAACACTGAAGCTTTCTTT	CASRYGTGGPMNTEAFF
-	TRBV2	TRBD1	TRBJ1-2	TGTGCCAGCAGTGGTAGCAGGGGGCCGGGTGGCTACACCTTC	CASSGSRGPGGYTF
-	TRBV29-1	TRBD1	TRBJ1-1	TGCAGCGTGAATCCGGACAGGGCTAGCGAAGCTTTCTTT	CSVNPDRASEAFF
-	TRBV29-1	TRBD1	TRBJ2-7	TGCAGCGTTGCGTGGACCCAGGGGGTCGGTGAGCAGTACTTC	CSVAWTQGVGEQYF
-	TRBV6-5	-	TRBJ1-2	TGTGCCAGCAGCCTCGACACCTATGGCTACACCTTC	CASSLDTYGYTF
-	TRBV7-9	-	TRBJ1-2	TGTGCCAGCAGCCTAAGTGCATCCAACTATGGCTACACCTTC	CASSLSASNYGYTF
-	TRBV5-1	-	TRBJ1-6	TGCGCCAGCAGCTTAGAACCGAGCTCCTATAATTCACCCCTCCACTTT	CASSLEPSSYNSPLHF
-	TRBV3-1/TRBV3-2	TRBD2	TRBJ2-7	TGTGCCAGCAGCCAAGCCGTCCCGGGACTAGAAACCAACGAGCAGTACTTC	CASSQAVPGLETNEQYF
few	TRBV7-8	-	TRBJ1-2	TGTGCCAGCAGCTTAGTACTAGCTAACTATGGCTACACCTTC	CASSLVLANYGYTF
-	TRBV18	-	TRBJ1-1	TGTGCCAGCTCACCACAGGGGCAAAACACTGAAGCTTTCTTT	CASSPQGQNTEAFF
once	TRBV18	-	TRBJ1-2	TGTGCCAGCTCGCGTAACCGGGACACCAACTATGGCTACACCTTC	CASSRNRDTNYGYTF
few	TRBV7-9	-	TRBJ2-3	TGTGCCAGCAGCCCTAAGCGGAGGTTGGAGGATACGCAGTATTTT	CASSPKRRLEDTQYF
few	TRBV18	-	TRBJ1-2	TGTGCCAGCTCACCACCGGGGACACTTGGGTATGGCTACACCTTC	CASSPPGTLGYGYTF
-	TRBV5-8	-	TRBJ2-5	TGTGCCAGCAGCTTTTACAGGTTCCCAGAGACCCAGTACTTC	CASSFYRFPETQYF
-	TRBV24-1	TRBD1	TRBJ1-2	TGTGCCACCAGTGATCGGACAGGCCGAACAATTTATGGCTACACCTTC	CATSDRTGRTIYGYTF
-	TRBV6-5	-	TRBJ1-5	TGTGCCAGCAGTTACGTTGGGGGGAATCAGCCCCAGCATTTT	CASSYVGGNQPQHF
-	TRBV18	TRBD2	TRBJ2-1	TGTGCCACACGGGGGGTTAGCGGGAGATCCTACAATGAGCAGTTCTTC	CATRGVSGRSYNEQFF
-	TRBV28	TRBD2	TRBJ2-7	TGTGCCAGCAGTTTCTATAGCGGGAGCTACGAGCAGTACTTC	CASSFYSGSYEQYF
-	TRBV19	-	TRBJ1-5	TGTGCCAGTAGTGTTTCCGCGGCTAGCAATCAGCCCCAGCATTTT	CASSVSAASNQPQHF
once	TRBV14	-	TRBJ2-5	TGTGCCAGCAGCCAAGATTCGAGAGCCGAGACCCAGTACTTC	CASSQDSRAETQYF
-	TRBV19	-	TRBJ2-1	TGTGCCAGTAGTCTTCGGACAGCTGGACATGAGCAGTTCTTC	CASSLRTAGHEQFF
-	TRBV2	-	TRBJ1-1	TGTGCCAGCAGTACCGGACAGAGGAACACTGAAGCTTTCTTT	CASSTGQRNTEAFF
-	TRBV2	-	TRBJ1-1	TGTGCCACGTCTAATTCAGGGGACCACACTGAAGCTTTCTTT	CATSNSGDHTEAFF
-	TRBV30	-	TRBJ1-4	TGTGCCTGGAGTGGGGAGGGGACCATTAATGAAAAACTGTTTTTT	CAWSGEGTINEKLFF
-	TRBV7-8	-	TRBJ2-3	TGTGCCAGCAGCTTAGCGCCGGGGAGCACAGATACGCAGTATTTT	CASSLAPGSTDTQYF
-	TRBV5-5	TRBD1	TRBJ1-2	TGTGCCAGCAGCCGAGAGGGGGCTACGCTTAACTATGGCTACACCTTC	CASSREGATLNYGYTF
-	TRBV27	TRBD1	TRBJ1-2	TGTGCCAGCAGTAGAAACCCGACAGGGCCTTCTAACTATGGCTACACCTTC	CASSRNPTGPSNYGYTF
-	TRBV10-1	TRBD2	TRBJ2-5	TGCGCCAGCAGTGAGTCGGCGGGAGGTCAGGAGACCCAGTACTTC	CASSESAGGQETQYF
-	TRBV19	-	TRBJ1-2	TGTGCCAGTAGAAGACGTGCCGGGGGTGAGGGGATCGACACCTTC	CASRRRAGGEGIDTF
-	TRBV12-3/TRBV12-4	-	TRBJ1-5	TGTGCCAGCAGTTTACCAGGGTTGAAGCCCCAGCATTTT	CASSLPGLKPQHF
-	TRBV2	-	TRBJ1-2	TGTGCCAGCAGCGCCTACCCGGGGGTTAGCTATGGCTACACCTTC	CASSAYPGVSYGYTF
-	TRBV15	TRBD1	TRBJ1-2	TGTGCCACCGGCGGGGACAGGGGGCTAGGTGGCTACACCTTC	CATGGDRGLGGYTF
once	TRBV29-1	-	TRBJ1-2	TGCAGCGTGGCCGACATTGGGGGCCATGGCTACACCTTC	CSVADIGGHGYTF
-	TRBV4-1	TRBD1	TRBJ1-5	TGCGCCAGCAGCCAGTCGGGACAGGGGAACCAGCCCCAGCATTTT	CASSQSGQGNQPQHF
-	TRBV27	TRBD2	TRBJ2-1	TGTGCCAGCCATAGAGCGGGAGGGATGAATGAGCAGTTCTTC	CASHRAGGMNEQFF
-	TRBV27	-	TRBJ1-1	TGTGCCAGCAGTCATACAGGGCAGACTGAAGCTTTCTTT	CASSHTGQTEAFF
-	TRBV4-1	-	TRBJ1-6	TGCGCCAGCAGCCAAGAAACAGGGTCGTTCGTAGATTCACCCCTCCACTTT	CASSQETGSFVDSPLHF
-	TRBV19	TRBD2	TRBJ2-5	TGTGCCAGTAGTATCCAACTAGCGGGAGCCCAAGAGACCCAGTACTTC	CASSIQLAGAQETQYF
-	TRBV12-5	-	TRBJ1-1	TGTGCTAGTGATCCGATAGGGGGGGCTGGCACTGAAGCTTTCTTT	CASDPIGGAGTEAFF
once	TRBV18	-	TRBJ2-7	TGTGCCAGCTCACGAGAACAGGGTTACGAGCAGTACTTC	CASSREQGYEQYF
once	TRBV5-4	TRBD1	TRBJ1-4	TGTGCCAGCAGCTTGACAGGGGGCGATGAAAAACTGTTTTTT	CASSLTGGDEKLFF
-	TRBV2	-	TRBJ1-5	TGTGCCACCCAGGACGCAGGGGTTTTTTACCAGCCCCAGCATTTT	CATQDAGVFYQPQHF
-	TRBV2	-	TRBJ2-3	TGTGCCAGCAGTGAAATGCTGGACAGACTCACAGATACGCAGTATTTT	CASSEMLDRLTDTQYF
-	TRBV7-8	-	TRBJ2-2	TGTGCCAGCAGCTTCGCCCACTCTACCGGGGAGCTGTTTTTT	CASSFAHSTGELFF
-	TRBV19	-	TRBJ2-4	TGTGCCAGTAGTTCCGACAGCCCGGGAAACATTCAGTACTTC	CASSSDSPGNIQYF